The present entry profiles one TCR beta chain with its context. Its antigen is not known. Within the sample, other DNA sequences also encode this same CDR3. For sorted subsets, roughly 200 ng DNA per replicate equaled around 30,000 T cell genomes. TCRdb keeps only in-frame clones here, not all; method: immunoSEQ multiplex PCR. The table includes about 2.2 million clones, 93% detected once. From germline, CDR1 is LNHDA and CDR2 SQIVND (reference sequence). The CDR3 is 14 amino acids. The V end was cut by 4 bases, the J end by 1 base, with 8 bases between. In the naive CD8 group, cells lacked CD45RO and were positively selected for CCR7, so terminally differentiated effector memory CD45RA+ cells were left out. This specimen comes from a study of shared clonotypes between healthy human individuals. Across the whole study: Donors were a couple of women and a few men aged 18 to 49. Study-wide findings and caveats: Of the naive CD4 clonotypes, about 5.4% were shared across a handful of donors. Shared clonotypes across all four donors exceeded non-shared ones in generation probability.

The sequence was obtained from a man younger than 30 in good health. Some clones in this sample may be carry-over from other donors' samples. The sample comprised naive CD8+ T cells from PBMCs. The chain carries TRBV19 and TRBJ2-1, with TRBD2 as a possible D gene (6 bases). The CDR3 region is CASSSRGSYNEQFF. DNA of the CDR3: TGTGCCAGTAGTAGCCGGGGGTCCTACAATGAGCAGTTCTTC.